The next 27 T cell receptor beta chains were all read from a single sample in a study of blood T cell repertoires in COVID-19 (dated by TCRdb to about 2020). The library was generated by the immunoSEQ multiplex PCR assay. TCRdb limited this immuneACCESS table to in-frame rearrangements with V and J called. A share of clones is missing; checked studies link under half to unresolved V genes, and the rest is unexplained. The table for this sample lists roughly 70,000 clones; about 88% of them were counted only once. The ten biggest clones cover roughly 2.6% of the sample. Sequenced sample: peripheral blood. These receptors originate from a man between 65 and 80 years old with active or convalescent COVID-19.

V usage is TRBV18 and J usage is TRBJ2-1; 13 positions agree with TRBD2. CDR1 and CDR2 from the germline V gene are KGHSH and LQKENI. This CDR3 is built from 15 residues. The V and J ends lost 6 bases and 6 bases, in that order; junction bases with no gene match: 5. CDR3 region: CASSQTSGRSNEQFF. The CDR3 DNA follows: TGTGCCAGCTCCCAGACTAGCGGGAGGTCCAATGAGCAGTTCTTC.

This chain connects TRBV4-2 to TRBJ1-2; D remains unclear. CDR3 size: 15 residues. Germline V gives CDR1 LGHNA, CDR2 YNFKEQ. The V and J ends lost 3 bases and 0 bases respectively, with 11 bases between them. The chain's CDR3 is CASSQVSAANYGYTF. The CDR3 DNA reads TGTGCCAGCAGCCAGGTTTCCGCAGCTAACTATGGCTACACCTTC.

The chain is built from TRBV4-2 and TRBJ2-7, with TRBD1 matching 9 bases. This CDR3 has 18 residues. Germline V gene data show CDR1 as LGHNA and CDR2 as YNFKEQ. The ends lost 1 base at V and 3 bases at J; junction bases unmatched: 13. In DNA form, the CDR3 reads TGTGCCAGCAGCCAAGTTGGAATGCGGACAGGGGTAAGCTACGAGCAGTACTTC. This codes for CASSQVGMRTGVSYEQYF.

This clone was observed a handful of times. The rearrangement joins TRBV7-3 to TRBJ2-2, with TRBD2 matching 8 bases. Germline assignment: CDR1 SGHTA and CDR2 FQGTGA. The length of the CDR3 is 17 residues. Trimming took 1 base from V and 2 from J; bases not matched to a gene: 6. The CDR3 DNA sequence: TGTGCCAGCAGCTTAATACTGGCGGGAGGTAACACCGGGGAGCTGTTTTTT. This translates into CASSLILAGGNTGELFF.

V is TRBV5-6 and J is TRBJ2-2; the match to TRBD2 covers 13 bases. This CDR3 is 17 amino acids long. Germline V gene lookup returns CDR1 SGHDT and CDR2 YYEEEE. Germline trimming cut 2 bases from V and 3 bases from J; bases unmatched to any gene: 4. In DNA form, the CDR3 reads TGTGCCAGCAGCTTAAGGACTAGCGGGAGTCACACCGGGGAGCTGTTTTTT. Amino acid sequence: CASSLRTSGSHTGELFF. The whole variable domain, remainder taken from reference TRBV5-6 and TRBJ2-2, is DAGVTQSPTHLIKTRGQQVTLRCSPKSGHDTVSWYQQALGQGPQFIFQYYEEEERQRGNFPDRFSGHQFPNYSSELNVNALLLGDSALYLCASSLRTSGSHTGELFFGEGSRLTVL.

This clone was counted once. The CDR3 loop reads CASSQLASTDTQYF. The CDR3 DNA reads TGTGCCAGCAGCCAATTGGCTTCCACAGATACGCAGTATTTT. This chain uses TRBV16 with TRBJ2-3, with D unclear. V lost 1 base and J lost 2, with 7 bases in between. The CDR3 is 14 amino acids. CDR1 is KGHSY and CDR2 is FQNENV in the germline V gene.

The genes are TRBV11-2 and TRBJ1-1; D is unresolved. Germline V gene data show CDR1 as SGHAT and CDR2 as FQNNGV. V dropped 5 bases and J dropped 1 base, with 14 bases sitting between them. CDR3 size: 15 residues. This CDR3 reads CASSPRGGTNTEAFF. The CDR3 DNA reads as TGTGCCAGCAGCCCTCGAGGAGGAACGAACACTGAAGCTTTCTTT.

V gene TRBV27 combines with J gene TRBJ2-7; TRBD2 matches 9 bases. The germline gives CDR1 MNHEY, CDR2 SMNVEV (reference sequence). V trimming: 2 bases; J trimming: 2 bases; junction bases outside the gene matches: 1. The CDR3 loop spans 14 amino acids. CDR3 nucleotide sequence: TGTGCCAGCAGTTTAGCGGGGGGGACCTACGAGCAGTACTTC. It specifies CASSLAGGTYEQYF.

The rearrangement uses TRBV11-2 and TRBJ2-3, with TRBD2 matching 8 bases. The V gene's germline CDR1 is SGHAT and CDR2 FQNNGV. V lost 1 base and J lost 6; bases outside the gene matches: 15. The CDR3 sequence is 18 residues long. CDR3 region: CASSLGDGRAFPADTQYF. CDR3 DNA: TGTGCCAGCAGCTTAGGTGACGGGAGGGCCTTTCCCGCGGATACGCAGTATTTT.

This chain connects TRBV21-1 to TRBJ1-5; the table's TRBD1 call for D was not verified on the DNA. TRBV21-1 is noted as a pseudogene. CDR3 size: 17 residues. The CDR3 sequence: CASSKAMDRDSNQPQHF. The CDR3 DNA sequence: TGTGCCAGCAGCAAAGCGATGGACAGGGATAGCAATCAGCCCCAGCATTTT.

J is TRBJ1-6 and V is TRBV15, with TRBD1 matching over 7 bases. Losses at the gene ends were 1 base for V and 7 bases for J; bases not matched to a gene: 10. From germline, CDR1 is LNHNV and CDR2 YYDKDF (reference sequence). The CDR3 sequence is 17 residues long. CDR3 DNA: TGTGCCACCAGCAGAGCGGGGATGGGACAGCCAAATTCACCCCTCCACTTT. Its translation: CATSRAGMGQPNSPLHF.

J is TRBJ2-3 and V is TRBV14, with TRBD2 identical over 9 bases. This CDR3 has 16 amino acids. Germline lookup yields CDR1 SGHDN and CDR2 FVKESK. J gave up 2 bases and V 6 bases, and 9 bases lay outside the gene matches. CDR3 protein: CASSTIAGVDTDTQYF. In DNA form, the CDR3 reads TGTGCCAGCAGTACTATAGCGGGAGTTGACACAGATACGCAGTATTTT. Combining the CDR3 with reference TRBV14 and TRBJ2-3 gives the whole variable domain EAGVTQFPSHSVIEKGQTVTLRCDPISGHDNLYWYRRVMGKEIKFLLHFVKESKQDESGMPNNRFLAERTGGTYSTLKVQPAELEDSGVYFCASSTIAGVDTDTQYFGPGTRLTVL.

The chain is built from TRBV10-3 and TRBJ1-6, with 8 nucleotides matching TRBD1. Per the germline V gene, CDR1 is ENHRY and CDR2 is SYGVKD. The V gene end was trimmed by 10 bases and the J gene end by 7 bases; junction bases not matched to a gene: 3. There are 12 residues in the CDR3. The CDR3 loop is CATGQGNSPLHF. DNA of the CDR3: TGTGCCACCGGACAGGGAAATTCACCCCTCCACTTT.

V and J are TRBV19 and TRBJ2-5; 8 positions match TRBD2. The germline V gene has CDR1 LNHDA and CDR2 SQIVND (reference sequence). The V segment lost 4 bases and the J segment 5 bases; nucleotides outside the gene matches: 0. CDR3 length equals 12 residues. CDR3 in amino acids: CASSTGGETQYF. The CDR3 DNA sequence: TGTGCCAGTAGTACGGGGGGGGAGACCCAGTACTTC. Full variable domain (missing parts from reference TRBV19 and TRBJ2-5): DGGITQSPKYLFRKEGQNVTLSCEQNLNHDAMYWYRQDPGQGLRLIYYSQIVNDFQKGDIAEGYSVSREKKESFPLTVTSAQKNPTAFYLCASSTGGETQYFGPGTRLLVL.

In this sample, this clone turned up a few times. The chain is built from TRBV9 and TRBJ1-6; TRBD1 is a possible D gene (6 bases). The germline V gene has CDR1 SGDLS and CDR2 YYNGEE. This CDR3 has 15 amino acids. Trimming removed 3 bases at V and 7 bases at J, with 14 bases between. The CDR3 loop is CASSGGGSRNSPLHF. The CDR3 DNA is TGTGCCAGCAGCGGAGGGGGATCACGGAATTCACCCCTCCACTTT.

Of note for this clone: Germline and junction disagree at one end, which may indicate a read error. DNA of the CDR3: TGTGCCAGCAGCTTGGCGGGGTTCCCGGCCCTCTTC. It specifies CASSLAGFPALF. The rearrangement uses TRBV5-4 and TRBJ2-1, with a possible D match to TRBD2 (5 bases). Germline CDR1 SGHNT, CDR2 YYREEE (reference sequence). The CDR3 is 12 residues long.

As for this clone: This specimen includes other DNA sequences encoding the same CDR3. This chain joins TRBV19 and TRBJ1-5; 7 bases are shared with TRBD1. V was clipped by 8 bases and J by 3 bases; unmatched bases: 4. The CDR3 length is 13 residues. Germline lookup yields CDR1 LNHDA and CDR2 SQIVND (reference sequence). CDR3 residues: CASRDRDNQPQHF. The DNA for the CDR3 is TGTGCCAGTCGGGACAGAGACAATCAGCCCCAGCATTTT.

This rearrangement joins TRBV7-6 to TRBJ2-1, with a possible D match to TRBD2 (5 bases). CDR1 SGHVS and CDR2 FNYEAQ come from the germline V gene. V was trimmed by 2 bases and J by 0 bases, leaving 8 bases between them. CDR3 size: 15 residues. The CDR3 DNA follows: TGTGCCAGCAGCTTACGAGGGAGCTCCTACAATGAGCAGTTCTTC. This sequence encodes CASSLRGSSYNEQFF.

The chain combines TRBV5-1 with TRBJ1-1; a weak D match, TRBD1 (5 bases). This CDR3 has 15 residues. Trimming cost V 4 bases and J 4 bases, with 17 bases left between them. CDR1 is SGHRS and CDR2 is YFSETQ in the germline V gene. This CDR3 is CASSKFMAGGTEAFF. As DNA, the CDR3 is TGCGCCAGCAGCAAGTTCATGGCGGGGGGCACTGAAGCTTTCTTT. Supplemented by reference TRBV5-1 and TRBJ1-1, the full variable domain reads KAGVTQTPRYLIKTRGQQVTLSCSPISGHRSVSWYQQTPGQGLQFLFEYFSETQRNKGNFPGRFSGRQFSNSRSEMNVSTLELGDSALYLCASSKFMAGGTEAFFGQGTRLTVV.

The V and J genes are TRBV28 and TRBJ2-5, with D possibly TRBD2 on 7 matching bases. Trimming pared 5 bases from V and 5 bases from J, leaving 12 bases between. The CDR3 consists of 13 residues. The germline gives CDR1 MDHEN, CDR2 SYDVKM. The DNA for the CDR3 is TGTGCCAGCAGTCCGGGGGGCGGGGAGACCCAGTACTTC. Encoded protein: CASSPGGGETQYF.

V and J are TRBV6-2 or TRBV6-3 and TRBJ1-5, with 8 bases that match TRBD1. The V and J ends lost 6 bases and 2 bases, in that order; junction bases with no gene match: 6. This CDR3 spans 15 amino acids. The germline CDR1 and CDR2 sequences are MNHEY and SVGEGT. CDR3 DNA: TGTGCCAGCAGCCCAGGGGGCGAAGGCAATCAGCCCCAGCATTTT. Its protein product is CASSPGGEGNQPQHF.

As DNA, the CDR3 is TGTGCCAGCAGCCCCCAAGAGGGTAGTGAGCAGTTCTTC. The encoded protein is CASSPQEGSEQFF. This chain joins TRBV11-3 and TRBJ2-1; D might be TRBD2 (5 bases). V lost 5 bases, J lost 9 bases, and 14 bases lay in between. This CDR3 is built from 13 residues. Looked up from germline, CDR1 is SGHNT and CDR2 is YENEEA. Based on the CDR3 plus reference TRBV11-3 and TRBJ2-1, the full variable domain is EAGVVQSPRYKIIEKKQPVAFWCNPISGHNTLYWYLQNLGQGPELLIRYENEEAVDDSQLPKDRFSAERLKGVDSTLKIQPAELGDSAVYLCASSPQEGSEQFFGPGTRLTVL.

The V and J genes are TRBV6-5 and TRBJ1-5; D remains ambiguous. CDR1 is MNHEY and CDR2 is SVGAGI in the germline V gene. V lost 2 bases, J lost 5 bases, and 10 bases lay in between. CDR3 length equals 14 residues. The CDR3 bases are TGTGCCAGCAGTTACATGACCGGGGATCAGCCCCAGCATTTT. Encoded protein: CASSYMTGDQPQHF.

This clone came up once. The chain uses TRBV5-1 and TRBJ2-3; a possible D gene is TRBD2 (5 bases). The germline V gene has CDR1 SGHRS and CDR2 YFSETQ. Trimming stripped 4 bases from V and 3 bases from J, with 15 bases between. The CDR3 runs to 15 residues. CDR3 amino acids: CASSINSGVTDTQYF. The CDR3 nucleotides are TGCGCCAGCAGCATTAACAGCGGAGTTACAGATACGCAGTATTTT.

The V and J genes are TRBV27 and TRBJ2-3, with 11 bases lining up with TRBD2. J gave up 5 bases and V 3 bases, and 10 bases lay outside the gene matches. The length of the CDR3 is 17 residues. Germline CDR1 is MNHEY and CDR2 is SMNVEV (reference sequence). This CDR3 is CASSFPSSGGPGDTQYF. The CDR3 nucleotides are TGTGCCAGCAGTTTCCCTTCTAGCGGGGGGCCAGGAGATACGCAGTATTTT.

This clone came up a few times. The chain carries TRBV2 and TRBJ2-2; 10 nucleotides align to TRBD2. V shed 3 bases and J 7 bases; nucleotides not matched to a gene: 5. The CDR3 is 15 amino acids. Germline V CDR1 and CDR2: SNHLY, FYNNEI. The CDR3 reads CASSEVSSGSGELFF. DNA for the CDR3: TGTGCCAGCAGTGAGGTCTCTAGCGGGAGCGGGGAGCTGTTTTTT. The full variable domain, in which reference TRBV2 and TRBJ2-2 provide the parts outside the CDR3, is EPEVTQTPSHQVTQMGQEVILRCVPISNHLYFYWYRQILGQKVEFLVSFYNNEISEKSEIFDDQFSVERPDGSNFTLKIRSTKLEDSAMYFCASSEVSSGSGELFFGEGSRLTVL.

This clone was seen only once. V usage is TRBV25-1 and J usage is TRBJ2-1; D gene ambiguous. CDR3 length equals 12 residues. V was trimmed by 5 bases and J by 6 bases, leaving 8 bases between them. Germline V lookup: CDR1 MGHDK, CDR2 SYGVNS. CDR3 loop: CASSISSNEQFF. CDR3 nucleotides: TGTGCCAGCAGTATATCTAGCAATGAGCAGTTCTTC.